Presented here are 7 T cell receptor beta chains from one specimen sequenced in a study of blood T cell repertoires in COVID-19 (TCRdb year 2020). The method was the immunoSEQ multiplex PCR assay. The source is immuneACCESS, and TCRdb retained only in-frame sequences with V and J called. Part of the clones is not carried over; for the studies checked, unresolved V genes explain less than half of this, and the remainder is unexplained. The sample table contains under 200,000 clones; only one count was recorded for around nine tenths of them. The ten largest make up 5% to 6.5% of the sample. The sample was peripheral blood. These receptors all come from a man aged 40-50 years with active or convalescent COVID-19.

This clone was seen just once. The genes are TRBV19 and TRBJ1-3; the D is unclear. Per the germline V gene, CDR1 is LNHDA and CDR2 is SQIVND (reference sequence). The CDR3 covers 11 residues. The ends were cut back, 8 bases at V and 14 bases at J, with 16 bases in the middle. In DNA, the CDR3 is TGTGCCAGTGAGCGAGAAGGCCCATTATATTTT. It is translated as CASEREGPLYF.

The CDR3 DNA sequence: TGTGCCAGCAACGTCTGGACAGGGTCTAGGGGCTACACCTTC. Its translation: CASNVWTGSRGYTF. The V call is TRBV2, the J call TRBJ1-2, with 8 bases that match TRBD1. From germline, CDR1 is SNHLY and CDR2 FYNNEI. This CDR3 spans 14 amino acids. V was pared by 7 bases and J by 8 bases, with 12 bases of the junction left unmatched.

This chain uses TRBV2 with TRBJ2-5; 8 bases agree with TRBD1. The CDR3 loop spans 16 amino acids. Germline trimming cut 6 bases from V and 1 base from J; bases unmatched to any gene: 10. Germline V gene sequence: CDR1 SNHLY, CDR2 FYNNEI. The CDR3 region has the DNA TGTGCCAGCAGCACCGAACAGGGGGGACTCCAAGAGACCCAGTACTTC. Translating gives CASSTEQGGLQETQYF. The full variable domain, rest sourced from reference TRBV2 and TRBJ2-5, is EPEVTQTPSHQVTQMGQEVILRCVPISNHLYFYWYRQILGQKVEFLVSFYNNEISEKSEIFDDQFSVERPDGSNFTLKIRSTKLEDSAMYFCASSTEQGGLQETQYFGPGTRLLVL.

The V call is TRBV18, the J call TRBJ2-7, with 10 bases identical to TRBD1. The CDR3 runs to 15 residues. V dropped 5 bases and J dropped 4; count of bases not matched to a gene: 8. Germline assignment: CDR1 KGHSH and CDR2 LQKENI. CDR3 sequence reads: CASSSGQGKRYEQYF. Written as DNA, the CDR3 is TGTGCCAGCTCATCGGGACAGGGGAAAAGGTACGAGCAGTACTTC.

A few counts support this clone. The rearrangement joins TRBV2 to TRBJ1-5, with 8 bases matching TRBD1. The CDR3 runs to 14 residues. Per the germline V gene, CDR1 is SNHLY and CDR2 is FYNNEI. V trimming: 5 bases; J trimming: 6 bases; junction bases outside the gene matches: 6. The chain's CDR3 is CASSWTGKGQPQHF. The CDR3 DNA reads TGTGCCAGCAGTTGGACAGGGAAGGGTCAGCCCCAGCATTTT.

This sequence joins TRBV7-2 and TRBJ1-3, with D possibly TRBD1 on 5 matching bases. This CDR3 has 15 amino acids. Trimming removed 1 base at V and 2 bases at J, with 9 bases between. Per germline, CDR1 SGHTA and CDR2 FQGNSA. The CDR3 loop reads CASSLGGGTGNTIYF. CDR3 coding DNA: TGTGCCAGCAGCTTAGGGGGGGGAACTGGAAACACCATATATTTT.

The chain joins TRBV6-2 or TRBV6-3 to TRBJ2-7, with 10 bases that match TRBD2. This CDR3 comprises 16 residues. Germline V CDR1 and CDR2: MNHEY, SVGEGT. J gave up 5 bases and V 2 bases, and 9 bases lay outside the gene matches. As DNA, the CDR3 is TGTGCCAGCAGTTACGCCGGGGTAGCGGGGGGCCACGAGCAGTACTTC. It translates to CASSYAGVAGGHEQYF.